This T cell receptor (beta chain) stems from a study of cytomegalovirus exposure and HLA in healthy donors. Study findings and constraints: Listed as cytomegalovirus-associated were about 160 TCR beta chains.

Clones were sequenced by immunoSEQ multiplex PCR, and TCRdb holds only the in-frame ones, with some missing. In the table there are fewer than 200,000 clones, 86% of which are singletons. Remarks on this clone: Its antigen remains unknown.

Trimming left V 5 bases short and J 4 bases short, with 11 bases between. The CDR3 contains 13 residues. The germline V gene encodes CDR1 MNHNS and CDR2 SASEGT. The TCR sequence derives from a woman in her late teens or twenties in good health and CMV-seronegative. The chain recombines TRBV6-1 with TRBJ2-5; perhaps TRBD2 as D (5 bases). Sequencing was performed on PBMCs. As DNA, the CDR3 is TGTGCCAGCAGTACTAGACTGGGAGAGACCCAGTACTTC. It codes for CASSTRLGETQYF.